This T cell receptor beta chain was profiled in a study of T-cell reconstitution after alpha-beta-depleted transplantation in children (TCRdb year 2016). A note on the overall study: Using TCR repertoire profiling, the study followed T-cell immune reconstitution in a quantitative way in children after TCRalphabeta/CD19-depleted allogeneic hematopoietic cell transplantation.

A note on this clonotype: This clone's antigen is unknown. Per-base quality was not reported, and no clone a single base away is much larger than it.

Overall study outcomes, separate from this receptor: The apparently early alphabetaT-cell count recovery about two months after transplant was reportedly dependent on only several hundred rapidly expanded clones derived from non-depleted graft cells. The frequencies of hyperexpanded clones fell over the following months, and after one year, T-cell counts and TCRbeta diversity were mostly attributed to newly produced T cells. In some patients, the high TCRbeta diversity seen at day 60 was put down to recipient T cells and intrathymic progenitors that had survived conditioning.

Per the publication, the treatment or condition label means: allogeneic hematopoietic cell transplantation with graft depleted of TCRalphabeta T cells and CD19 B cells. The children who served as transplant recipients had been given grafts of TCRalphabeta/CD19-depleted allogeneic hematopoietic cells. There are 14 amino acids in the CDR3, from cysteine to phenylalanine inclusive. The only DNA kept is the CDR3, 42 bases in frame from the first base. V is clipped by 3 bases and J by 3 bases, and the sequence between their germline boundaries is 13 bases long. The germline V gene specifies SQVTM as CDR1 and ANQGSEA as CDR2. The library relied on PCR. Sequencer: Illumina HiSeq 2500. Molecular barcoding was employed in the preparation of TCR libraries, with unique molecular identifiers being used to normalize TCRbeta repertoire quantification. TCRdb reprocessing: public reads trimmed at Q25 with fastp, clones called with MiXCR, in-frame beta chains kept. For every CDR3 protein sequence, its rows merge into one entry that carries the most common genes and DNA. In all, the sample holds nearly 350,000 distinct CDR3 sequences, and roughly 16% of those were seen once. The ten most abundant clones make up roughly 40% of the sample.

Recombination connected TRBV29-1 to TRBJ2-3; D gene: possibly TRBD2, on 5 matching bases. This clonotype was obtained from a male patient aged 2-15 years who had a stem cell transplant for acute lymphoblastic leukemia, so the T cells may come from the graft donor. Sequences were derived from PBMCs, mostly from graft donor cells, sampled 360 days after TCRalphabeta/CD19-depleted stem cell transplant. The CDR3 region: CSVERLLATDTQYF. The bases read TGCAGCGTTGAGCGGCTTCTAGCAACAGATACGCAGTATTTT.